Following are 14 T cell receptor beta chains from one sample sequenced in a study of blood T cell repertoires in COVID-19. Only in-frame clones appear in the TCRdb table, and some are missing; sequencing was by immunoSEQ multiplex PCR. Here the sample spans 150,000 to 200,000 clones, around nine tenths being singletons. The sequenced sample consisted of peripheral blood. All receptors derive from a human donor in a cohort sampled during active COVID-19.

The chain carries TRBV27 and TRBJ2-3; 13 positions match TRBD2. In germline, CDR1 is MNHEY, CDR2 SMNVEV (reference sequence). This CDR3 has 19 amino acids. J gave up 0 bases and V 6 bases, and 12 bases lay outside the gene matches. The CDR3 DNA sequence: TGTGCCAGCAGCCCCGGACTAGCGGGAGTACTTGCTAGCACAGATACGCAGTATTTT. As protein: CASSPGLAGVLASTDTQYF.

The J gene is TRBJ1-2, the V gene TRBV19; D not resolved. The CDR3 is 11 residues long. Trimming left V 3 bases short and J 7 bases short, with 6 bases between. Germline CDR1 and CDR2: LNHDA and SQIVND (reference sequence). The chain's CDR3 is CASSIAGGYTF. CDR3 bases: TGTGCCAGTAGTATCGCAGGTGGCTACACCTTC.

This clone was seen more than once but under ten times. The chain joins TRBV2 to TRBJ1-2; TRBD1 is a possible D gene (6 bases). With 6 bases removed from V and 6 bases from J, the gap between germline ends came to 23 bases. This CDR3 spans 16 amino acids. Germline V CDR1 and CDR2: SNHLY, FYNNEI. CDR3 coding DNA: TGTGCCAGCAGAAAAAGGGCCGGACAGCCTACGAATGGCTACACCTTC. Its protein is CASRKRAGQPTNGYTF.

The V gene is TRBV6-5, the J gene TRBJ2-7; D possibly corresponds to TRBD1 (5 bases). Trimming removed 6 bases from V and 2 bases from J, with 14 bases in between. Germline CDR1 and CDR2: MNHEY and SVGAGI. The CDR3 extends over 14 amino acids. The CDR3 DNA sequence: TGTGCCAGCAGGATGGCAGGGAATCCCTACGAGCAGTACTTC. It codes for CASRMAGNPYEQYF.

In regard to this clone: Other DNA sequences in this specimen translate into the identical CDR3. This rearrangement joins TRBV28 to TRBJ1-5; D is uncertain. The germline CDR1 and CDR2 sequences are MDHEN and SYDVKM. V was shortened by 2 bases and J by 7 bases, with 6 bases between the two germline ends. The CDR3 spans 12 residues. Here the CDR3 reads CASSLPGQPQHF. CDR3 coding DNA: TGTGCCAGCAGTTTACCAGGACAGCCCCAGCATTTT.

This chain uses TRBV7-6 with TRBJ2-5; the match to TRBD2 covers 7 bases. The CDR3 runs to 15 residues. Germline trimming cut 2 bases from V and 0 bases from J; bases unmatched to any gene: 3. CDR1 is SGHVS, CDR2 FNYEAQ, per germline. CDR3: CASSLSGVYQETQYF. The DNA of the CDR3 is TGTGCCAGCAGCTTAAGCGGGGTCTACCAAGAGACCCAGTACTTC.

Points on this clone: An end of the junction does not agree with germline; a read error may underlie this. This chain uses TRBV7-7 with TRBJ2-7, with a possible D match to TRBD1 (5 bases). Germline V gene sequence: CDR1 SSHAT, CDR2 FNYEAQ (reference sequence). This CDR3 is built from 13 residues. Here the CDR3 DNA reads TGTGCTAGCAGTCCACAGGAGTCTGGGGAGCAGTACTTC. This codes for CASSPQESGEQYF.

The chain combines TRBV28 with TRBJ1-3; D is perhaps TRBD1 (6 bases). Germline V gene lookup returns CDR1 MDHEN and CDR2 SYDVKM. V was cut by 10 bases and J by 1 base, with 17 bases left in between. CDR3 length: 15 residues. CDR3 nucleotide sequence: TGTGCCAACAGGGCACAGGAGGGGTCTGGAAACACCATATATTTT. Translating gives CANRAQEGSGNTIYF.

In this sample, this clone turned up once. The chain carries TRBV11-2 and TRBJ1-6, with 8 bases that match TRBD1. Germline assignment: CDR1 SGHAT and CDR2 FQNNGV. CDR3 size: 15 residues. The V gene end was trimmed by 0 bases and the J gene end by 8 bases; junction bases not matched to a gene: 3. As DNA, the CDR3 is TGTGCCAGCAGCTTAGATTGGACAGGGTATTCACCCCTCCACTTT. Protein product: CASSLDWTGYSPLHF.

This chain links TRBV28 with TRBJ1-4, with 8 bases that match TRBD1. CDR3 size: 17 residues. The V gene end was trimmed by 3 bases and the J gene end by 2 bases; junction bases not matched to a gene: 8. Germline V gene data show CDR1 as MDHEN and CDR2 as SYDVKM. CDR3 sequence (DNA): TGTGCCAGCAGTTTCCCCCAACAGGGGGGGACTAATGAAAAACTGTTTTTT. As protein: CASSFPQQGGTNEKLFF.

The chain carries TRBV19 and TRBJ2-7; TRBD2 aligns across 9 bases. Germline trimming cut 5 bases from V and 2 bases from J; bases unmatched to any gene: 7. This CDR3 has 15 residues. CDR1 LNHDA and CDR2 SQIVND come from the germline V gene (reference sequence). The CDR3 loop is CASSPTLAGPYEQYF. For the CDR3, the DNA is TGTGCCAGTAGTCCTACCCTAGCGGGGCCCTACGAGCAGTACTTC.

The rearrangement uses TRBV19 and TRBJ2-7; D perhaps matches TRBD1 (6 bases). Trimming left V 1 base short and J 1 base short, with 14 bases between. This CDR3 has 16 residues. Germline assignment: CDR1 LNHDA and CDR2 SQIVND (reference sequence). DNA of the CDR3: TGTGCCAGTAGTATAGGGCAGGGGCCACATTCCTACGAGCAGTACTTC. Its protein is CASSIGQGPHSYEQYF.

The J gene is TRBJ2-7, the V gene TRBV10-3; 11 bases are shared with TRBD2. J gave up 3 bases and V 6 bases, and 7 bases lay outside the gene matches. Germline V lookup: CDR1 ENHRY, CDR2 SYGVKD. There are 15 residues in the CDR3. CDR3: CAIRDTSGGRYEQYF. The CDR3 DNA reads TGTGCCATCAGAGACACTAGCGGGGGCCGCTACGAGCAGTACTTC.

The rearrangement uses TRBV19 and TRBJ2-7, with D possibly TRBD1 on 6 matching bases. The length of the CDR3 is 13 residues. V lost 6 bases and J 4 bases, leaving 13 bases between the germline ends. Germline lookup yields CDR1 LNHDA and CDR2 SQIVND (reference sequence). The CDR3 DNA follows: TGTGCCAGTAGCCGGGCAGGGGCTTACGAGCAGTACTTC. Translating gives CASSRAGAYEQYF.